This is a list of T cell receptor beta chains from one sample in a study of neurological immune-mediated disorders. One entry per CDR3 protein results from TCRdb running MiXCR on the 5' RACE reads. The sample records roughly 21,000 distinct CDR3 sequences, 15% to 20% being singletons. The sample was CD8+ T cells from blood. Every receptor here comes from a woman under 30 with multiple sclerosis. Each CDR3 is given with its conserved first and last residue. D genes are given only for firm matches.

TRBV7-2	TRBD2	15	CASSLALAGHNEQFF
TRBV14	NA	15	CASSPRIKGWTEAFF
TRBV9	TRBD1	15	CASNPGQINYNEQFF
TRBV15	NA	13	CATSRDRGWGYTF
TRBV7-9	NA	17	CASSLEGRRSYNSPLHF
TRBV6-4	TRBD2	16	CASSDSRGGATDTQYF
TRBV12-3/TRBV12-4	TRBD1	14	CASSPSGLGQKAFF
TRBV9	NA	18	CASSVRPGPPALYNEQFF
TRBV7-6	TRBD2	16	CASSSYGGRGTDTQYF
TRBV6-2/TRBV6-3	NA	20	CASSYSTFGGRGSGANVLTF
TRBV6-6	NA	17	CASSRTSSESVNQPQHF
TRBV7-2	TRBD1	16	CASSFGQGYPNYGYTF
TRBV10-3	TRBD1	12	CATGDSQETQYF
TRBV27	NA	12	CASSSSGSGYTF
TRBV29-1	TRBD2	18	CSVEKLSSGPDSYNEQFF
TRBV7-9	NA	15	CASNPSNPVAGELFF
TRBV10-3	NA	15	CAISESSGVGDIQYF
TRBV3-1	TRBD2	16	CASSSPSGPSTDTQYF
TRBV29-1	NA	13	CSVQVGQNTEAFF
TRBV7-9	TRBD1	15	CASSAGTGRSEKLFF
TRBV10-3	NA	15	CAISSTAGAKETQYF
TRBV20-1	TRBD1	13	CSAPPDRGREQYF
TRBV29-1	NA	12	CSVLASGNTIYF
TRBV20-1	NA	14	CSARTRQSDEKLFF
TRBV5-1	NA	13	CASSLGGTGELFF
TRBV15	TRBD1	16	CATSRDRLTSTDTQYF